The T cell receptor beta chain under discussion was sequenced for a study of T cell repertoires in aging, cancer and after chemotherapy. Findings and caveats of the study: Loss of evenness, beyond lost richness, contributed to age-related TCR diversity decline in cancer patients. In each cancer cohort, median generation probability increased across chemotherapy, suggesting thymic output rebounded.

Multiplex touch-down PCR with TRB-A/B primers amplified rearranged V-D-J TRB sequences. TCRdb reprocessed the multiplex PCR reads with MiXCR, giving one entry per CDR3 protein. The sample holds under 15,000 distinct CDR3 sequences, under 35% seen once. TCR beta rearrangements were amplified from peripheral blood genomic DNA. The germline V gene encodes CDR1 SGHAT and CDR2 FQDESV (reference sequence). CDR3 length equals 15 residues. V lost 5 bases to trimming and J lost 5 bases, with 16 bases between them. This clonotype was detected once. Its cognate antigen is unknown. Sample: blood. The genes are TRBV11-1 and TRBJ2-1; the D gene is possibly TRBD2 (5 bases). The TCR comes from a human donor in good health. The donor label of this sample is uncertain. CDR3 in amino acids: CASSLPGIAHNEQFF. The CDR3 coding sequence is TGTGCCAGCAGCCTCCCGGGAATAGCGCACAATGAGCAGTTCTTC.